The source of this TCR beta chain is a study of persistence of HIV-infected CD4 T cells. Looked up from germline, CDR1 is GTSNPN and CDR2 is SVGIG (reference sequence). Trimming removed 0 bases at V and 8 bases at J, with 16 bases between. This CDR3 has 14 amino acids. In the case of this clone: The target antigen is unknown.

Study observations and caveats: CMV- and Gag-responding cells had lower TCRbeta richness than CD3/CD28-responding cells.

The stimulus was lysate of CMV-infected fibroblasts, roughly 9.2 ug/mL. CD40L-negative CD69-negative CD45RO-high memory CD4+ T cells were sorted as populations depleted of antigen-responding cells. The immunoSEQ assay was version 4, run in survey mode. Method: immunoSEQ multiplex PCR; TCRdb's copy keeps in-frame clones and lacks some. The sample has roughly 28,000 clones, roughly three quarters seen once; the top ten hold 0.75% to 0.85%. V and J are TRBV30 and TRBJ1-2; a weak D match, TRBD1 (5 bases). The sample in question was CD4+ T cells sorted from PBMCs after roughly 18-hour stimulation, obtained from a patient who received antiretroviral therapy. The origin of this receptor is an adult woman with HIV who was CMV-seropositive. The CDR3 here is CAWSVPEGSSGYTF. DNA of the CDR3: TGTGCCTGGAGTGTACCGGAGGGGAGTAGCGGCTACACCTTC.